The 26 T cell receptor beta chains listed next were all sequenced from one sample in a study of vaccination and CD4 T cells after COVID-19 (dated by TCRdb to between 2021 and 2024). The intended sense of this specimen's time point label: late sampling 161 to 241 days after vaccination in a few convalescent patients. What this sample's treatment or condition label stands for: 10-day PBMC culture with coronavirus spike peptide pools or control peptides (ViraFEST assay). These receptors lack a known antigen. The library relied on PCR. The data were produced on an Illumina iSeq 100. DNA from cultured CD4+ T cells underwent TCR sequencing with the Oncomine TCR Beta short-read assay at the Johns Hopkins FTIC core. The public reads were quality trimmed at Q25 with fastp and then assembled into clones with MiXCR by TCRdb, keeping productive beta chains. Entries that share a CDR3 protein sequence are merged under the most common genes and DNA. The sample table records over 20,000 distinct CDR3 sequences; less than 40% of these occur just once. Of the sample, around 2.9% falls within the top ten clones.

Sequencing used CD4+ T cells from blood, cultured in vitro, obtained about 7 months after SARS-CoV-2 vaccination. Receptor source: a human donor who had recovered from COVID-19.

This clonotype has only a few counts. The genes are TRBV20-1 and TRBJ2-7; TRBD2 matches at 7 bases. V was pared by 7 bases and J by 1 base, with 7 bases of the junction left unmatched. The CDR3 runs to 13 residues. Germline CDR1 reads DFQATT; CDR2 reads SNEGSKA (reference sequence). The CDR3 loop is CSVYREESYEQYF. In DNA, the CDR3 is TGCAGTGTTTACCGGGAGGAGTCCTACGAGCAGTACTTC.

V is TRBV7-2 and J is TRBJ1-6, with D possibly TRBD1 on 5 matching bases. CDR1 is SGHTA and CDR2 is FQGNSA in the germline V gene. Trimming stripped 5 bases from V and 7 bases from J, with 15 bases between. The CDR3 has 15 amino acids. This chain's CDR3 is CASSQDINQNSPLHF. The DNA for the CDR3 is TGTGCCAGCAGCCAGGACATAAACCAGAATTCACCCCTCCACTTT.

Of note for this clonotype: Being one base from a much bigger clone, this may be a read error. This chain connects TRBV7-2 to TRBJ2-5; 10 bases fit TRBD2. The length of the CDR3 is 18 residues. With 5 bases clipped from V and 6 bases from J, the junction kept 18 bases outside the gene matches. Per the germline V gene, CDR1 is SGHTA and CDR2 is FQGNSA. The CDR3 region has the DNA TGTGCCAGCAGCAAGAGCGGGAGGGCCGGGACTGGAGGCCAGACCCAGTACTTC. Encoded protein: CASSKSGRAGTGGQTQYF.

This clonotype has a handful of counts. The chain is built from TRBV6-1 and TRBJ2-7; 8 bases match TRBD1. Germline CDR1 is MNHNS and CDR2 is SASEGT. The CDR3 runs 14 residues. V shed 10 bases, J shed 6 bases, and the junction held 14 bases outside the gene matches. This chain's CDR3 is CATRTGTGLGEQYF. CDR3 nucleotides: TGTGCCACCCGAACCGGGACAGGCTTGGGCGAGCAGTACTTC.

This clonotype was counted only a few times. The DNA for the CDR3 is TGTGCCAGCAGCCGTTCGGAGGGCCAAGAGACCCAGTACTTC. It is translated as CASSRSEGQETQYF. This chain uses TRBV2 with TRBJ2-5; the D gene is possibly TRBD2 (6 bases). The V and J ends lost 6 bases and 1 base respectively, with 12 bases between them. The CDR3 has 14 amino acids. Looked up from germline, CDR1 is SNHLY and CDR2 is FYNNEI.

This clonotype was picked up a small number of times. The V call is TRBV19, the J call TRBJ1-5; no firm D call. CDR3 size: 13 residues. Germline V lookup: CDR1 LNHDA, CDR2 SQIVND (reference sequence). V was clipped by 6 bases and J by 4 bases, with 10 bases between them. The CDR3 DNA is TGTGCCAGTAGGAACAGCGTTAATCAGCCCCAGCATTTT. This gives the protein CASRNSVNQPQHF.

The chain uses TRBV5-1 and TRBJ2-7; TRBD1 matches 8 bases. TRBJ2-5 matches the DNA end more closely, so the J call is doubtful. The length of the CDR3 is 15 residues. The V gene's germline CDR1 is SGHRS and CDR2 YFSETQ. CDR3 amino acids: CASSLFRGLVETQYF. As DNA, the CDR3 is TGCGCCAGCAGCTTGTTCAGGGGGCTGGTAGAGACCCAGTACTTC.

This chain uses TRBV7-6 with TRBJ2-5, with 12 bases aligning to TRBD2. V trimming: 8 bases; J trimming: 3 bases; junction bases outside the gene matches: 13. The CDR3 extends over 17 amino acids. CDR1 and CDR2 from the germline V gene are SGHVS and FNYEAQ. The CDR3 nucleotides read TGTGCCAGCTCCATAACGCCGGGACTAGCGGGTGAAGAGACCCAGTACTTC. It yields the protein CASSITPGLAGEETQYF.

By sample share, this clonotype is medium-sized. The chain uses TRBV20-1 and TRBJ2-1, with D perhaps matching TRBD2 (5 bases). Germline V gene sequence: CDR1 DFQATT, CDR2 SNEGSKA (reference sequence). Trimming removed 6 bases at V and 8 bases at J, with 17 bases between. The CDR3 has 13 amino acids. The CDR3 is CSAPVAPVYEQFF. CDR3 nucleotide sequence: TGCAGTGCCCCTGTAGCGCCAGTCTATGAGCAGTTCTTC.

The V gene is TRBV7-9, the J gene TRBJ2-5, with 10 bases lining up with TRBD2. Germline CDR1 is SEHNR and CDR2 is FQNEAQ (reference sequence). The CDR3 sequence is 17 residues long. V gave up 2 bases and J gave up 2 bases; unmatched junction bases: 8. For the CDR3, the DNA is TGTGCCAGCAGCTTATTGGCTAGCGGGAGACTTCAAGAGACCCAGTACTTC. The encoded protein is CASSLLASGRLQETQYF.

V gene TRBV2 combines with J gene TRBJ2-7; the match to TRBD2 covers 10 bases. The junction had 2 bases not matched to a gene; V was cut back by 3 bases and J by 0 bases. CDR3 length: 15 amino acids. The germline V gene encodes CDR1 SNHLY and CDR2 FYNNEI. Written as DNA, the CDR3 is TGTGCCAGCAGTGAGGGACTAGCGACCTCCTACGAGCAGTACTTC. This translates into CASSEGLATSYEQYF.

This clonotype was seen only a few times. The chain carries TRBV6-1 and TRBJ1-6; TRBD1 aligns across 7 bases. The CDR3 has 18 residues. With 4 bases clipped from V and 2 bases from J, the junction kept 11 bases outside the gene matches. Germline V gene sequence: CDR1 MNHNS, CDR2 SASEGT. The CDR3 coding sequence is TGTGCCAGCAGTGCCCGATCGGACAGGCGGCCCTATAATTCACCCCTCCACTTT. Protein product: CASSARSDRRPYNSPLHF.

This clonotype was seen only a few times. This chain uses TRBV7-3 with TRBJ2-7; D is unresolved. Trimming took off 2 bases at V and 4 bases at J, with 9 bases between the two ends. From germline, CDR1 is SGHTA and CDR2 FQGTGA. The CDR3 runs 13 residues. CDR3 sequence reads: CASSLSPQYEQYF. The DNA of the CDR3 is TGTGCCAGCAGCTTATCTCCACAGTACGAGCAGTACTTC.

J is TRBJ2-5 and V is TRBV2; D gene ambiguous. V lost 8 bases and J lost 0, with 13 bases in between. The CDR3 is 14 amino acids. Germline assignment: CDR1 SNHLY and CDR2 FYNNEI. The DNA for the CDR3 is TGTGCCAGCGGCGGTCGGCTTTACCAAGAGACCCAGTACTTC. Amino acid sequence: CASGGRLYQETQYF.

This chain uses TRBV27 with TRBJ1-6; D perhaps matches TRBD1 (6 bases). The CDR3 runs 15 residues. V was trimmed by 6 bases and J by 9 bases, leaving 18 bases between them. CDR1 and CDR2 (germline): MNHEY, SMNVEV (reference sequence). In DNA form, the CDR3 reads TGTGCCAGCAGAAGTCGTCCACAGGGCGGTTCACCCCTCCACTTT. Its protein product is CASRSRPQGGSPLHF.

This clonotype was detected a few times. The V call is TRBV6-1, the J call TRBJ2-2; maybe TRBD2 (6 bases). V was clipped by 7 bases and J by 5 bases, with 14 bases between them. This CDR3 is built from 14 residues. Germline CDR1 MNHNS, CDR2 SASEGT. Written as DNA, the CDR3 is TGTGCCAGCAACCGGGCGGGAAGGACCGGGGAGCTGTTTTTT. It is translated as CASNRAGRTGELFF.

This sequence joins TRBV20-1 and TRBJ2-7; D gene unclear. The CDR3 is 14 amino acids. V was pared by 0 bases and J by 3 bases, with 12 bases between. Germline V gene sequence: CDR1 DFQATT, CDR2 SNEGSKA (reference sequence). This CDR3 reads CSARDLRGNYEQYF. The CDR3 nucleotides are TGCAGTGCTAGAGATTTGAGAGGCAACTACGAGCAGTACTTC.

The gene calls are TRBV27 and TRBJ2-3; TRBD1 might be the D (6 bases). The CDR3 sequence is 13 residues long. The germline V and J ends were trimmed by 5 bases and 7 bases, with 13 bases remaining between them. The germline V gene has CDR1 MNHEY and CDR2 SMNVEV (reference sequence). The CDR3 sequence is CASSPTRGNTQYF. The CDR3, as DNA: TGTGCCAGCAGTCCCACGAGGGGGAATACGCAGTATTTT.

V usage is TRBV20-1 and J usage is TRBJ1-1, with a tentative D call TRBD1 (5 bases). The CDR3 length is 13 residues. With 4 bases removed from V and 2 bases from J, the gap between germline ends came to 11 bases. Germline CDR1 DFQATT, CDR2 SNEGSKA (reference sequence). The CDR3 DNA reads as TGCAGTGCTATGAAGACAGCTAACACTGAAGCTTTCTTT. This codes for CSAMKTANTEAFF.

This clonotype appeared once. The chain couples TRBV5-4 to TRBJ2-7, with 7 bases identical to TRBD2. Germline CDR1 is SGHNT and CDR2 is YYREEE (reference sequence). The CDR3 totals 15 residues. Trimming cost V 4 bases and J 2 bases; bases outside gene matches: 9. CDR3 DNA: TGTGCCAGCAGCAACGGGGAGCGGGAACCCTACGAGCAGTACTTC. Translating gives CASSNGEREPYEQYF.

This clonotype was recorded at least ten times. The rearrangement joins TRBV7-8 to TRBJ1-2; D not resolved. V shed 5 bases and J shed 7 bases, with 14 bases lying between them. CDR1 is SGHVS, CDR2 FQNEAQ, per germline. The CDR3 is made up of 13 amino acids. The CDR3 nucleotides are TGTGCCAGCAGCCTCCGACCGGGGATTGGCTACACCTTC. It codes for CASSLRPGIGYTF.

This clonotype has just a few counts. This chain connects TRBV5-4 to TRBJ2-3; D is undetermined. V was trimmed by 6 bases and J by 0 bases, leaving 8 bases between them. CDR3 size: 13 residues. The V gene's germline CDR1 is SGHNT and CDR2 YYREEE (reference sequence). The CDR3 DNA is TGTGCCAGCACTCTCTCAAGCACAGATACGCAGTATTTT. This sequence encodes CASTLSSTDTQYF.

The chain couples TRBV20-1 to TRBJ1-1; TRBD1 agrees at 8 bases. Trimming at V came to 4 bases and at J to 5 bases, leaving 9 bases not matched to a gene. The CDR3 covers 14 residues. Germline V gives CDR1 DFQATT, CDR2 SNEGSKA (reference sequence). The CDR3: CSAKPTDRGTEAFF. The CDR3 DNA reads as TGCAGTGCTAAGCCCACCGACAGGGGAACTGAAGCTTTCTTT.

The genes are TRBV20-1 and TRBJ2-5, with 8 bases matching TRBD1. V was clipped by 6 bases and J by 1 base; unmatched bases: 4. The length of the CDR3 is 13 residues. The germline gives CDR1 DFQATT, CDR2 SNEGSKA (reference sequence). Here the CDR3 reads CSARGQGQETQYF. CDR3 bases: TGCAGTGCCCGAGGACAGGGCCAAGAGACCCAGTACTTC.

The chain couples TRBV6-2 or TRBV6-3 to TRBJ2-7, with 9 bases identical to TRBD2. The CDR3 sequence is 14 residues long. CDR1 and CDR2 from the germline V gene are MNHEY and SVGEGT. V shed 7 bases, J shed 4 bases, and the junction held 8 bases outside the gene matches. Here the CDR3 reads CASKPAGGVYEQYF. The DNA of the CDR3 is TGTGCCAGCAAGCCAGCGGGAGGTGTATACGAGCAGTACTTC.

The chain carries TRBV6-4 and TRBJ2-5; D gene uncertain. The CDR3 is 13 residues long. V lost 5 bases and J 0 bases, leaving 7 bases between the germline ends. Germline V gives CDR1 MRHNA, CDR2 SNTAGT. The CDR3 bases are TGTGCCAGCAGTAACGAATACCAAGAGACCCAGTACTTC. Protein sequence: CASSNEYQETQYF.